This T cell receptor (beta chain) appears in the sequencing data of a study of blood T cells in healthy people across ages. Each donor had approximately 10 milliliters of peripheral blood drawn. Total RNA amounts of at least 5 micrograms were extracted per sample. Study-level points and caveats: There was no known CMV status for donors, so expanded clonotype changes were possibly confounded. Long-lived donors had more naive CD4+ cells and higher diversity than aged donors.

For the second PCR, which ran for 7 to 11 cycles, a sample-barcoded 5' primer and a J-beta primer mix were used. A single record per CDR3 protein comes from TCRdb applying MiXCR to the 5' RACE reads. The sample has 1.6 million or so distinct CDR3 sequences, about 32% seen once. Notes on this clonotype: Its target is not known.

V gave up 4 bases and J gave up 8 bases, with 20 bases separating them. The CDR3 consists of 15 residues. Germline V gene sequence: CDR1 LGHDT, CDR2 YNNKEL (reference sequence). Material for sequencing was blood. The chain links TRBV3-1 to TRBJ1-2; D is ambiguous. The origin of this receptor is a woman between 25 and 40 years old in good health. The CDR3 sequence is CASSPESSPGHGYTF. For the CDR3, the DNA is TGTGCCAGCAGCCCCGAAAGTTCCCCTGGCCACGGCTACACCTTC.